A single T cell receptor (beta chain) is shown here with its context. Unmatched junction bases numbered 17, after V lost 3 bases and J lost 0 bases. The V gene's germline CDR1 is SGDLS and CDR2 YYNGEE. The CDR3 is made up of 20 amino acids. This specimen comes from a study of shared T cell receptors in the human thymus. Assay: immunoSEQ multiplex PCR; the TCRdb copy retains only in-frame clones and omits some. The table shows 540,000 or so clones, with about 84% occurring only once. A further study also used this sample, focusing on human thymus T cells. As that study records: Thymic and blood repertoires appeared to display a bias in their usage of V and J genes. Thymic repertoires from unrelated individuals overlapped highly, related research reported.

The chain links TRBV9 to TRBJ2-3, with 9 bases aligning to TRBD2. The clonotype originates from a boy in the first two years of life with a congenital heart defect. The sequenced sample consisted of thymocytes. The CDR3 sequence: CASSATPPGTSFSSTDTQYF. CDR3 DNA sequence: TGTGCCAGCAGCGCCACACCACCCGGGACTAGCTTTTCTAGCACAGATACGCAGTATTTT.